This T cell receptor (beta chain) was sequenced for a study of technical replicates of blood from a few donors. Some clones are missing from TCRdb's copy, which holds only in-frame ones; the method was immunoSEQ multiplex PCR. The table includes about 100,000 clones, approximately 95% detected once. The germline gives CDR1 MGHRA, CDR2 YSYEKL. This CDR3 spans 18 amino acids. Trimming removed 1 base at V and 0 bases at J, with 16 bases between. This TCR was recovered from a human donor in good health. The rearrangement links TRBV4-1 to TRBJ2-1; the D gene is possibly TRBD2 (5 bases). Sequencing was done on a sample of T cells isolated from PBMCs. The CDR3 DNA follows: TGCGCCAGCAGCCAAGTCGGAAAACGGCGGGTCTCCTACAATGAGCAGTTCTTC. Its protein product is CASSQVGKRRVSYNEQFF.